These 8 T cell receptor beta chains were sequenced from one sample in a study of shared clonotypes between healthy human individuals. Profiled with immunoSEQ multiplex PCR; TCRdb holds only in-frame clones, not every one. The profile shows 2 million to 2.5 million clones, just over 90% of them singletons. The sample was naive CD4+ T cells from PBMCs. Subset here: CD45RA+ positively selected. The source is a young man in good health. Some clones in this sample may be carry-over from other donors' samples.

This clone was detected only once. The V call is TRBV5-1, the J call TRBJ2-5, with a possible D match to TRBD2 (6 bases). The J call may be faulty, since TRBJ2-7 better matches the DNA end. Germline CDR1 and CDR2: SGHRS and YFSETQ. The CDR3 is 13 residues long. Written as DNA, the CDR3 is TGCGCCAGCAGCCCAATCGGGGGCTACGAGCAGTACTTC. Residues: CASSPIGGYEQYF.

V and J are TRBV30 and TRBJ2-5, with a possible D match to TRBD2 (7 bases). The CDR3 is made up of 15 amino acids. The V gene lost 3 bases and the J gene lost 5 bases, with 19 bases spanning the gap. Germline V gene lookup returns CDR1 GTSNPN and CDR2 SVGIG (reference sequence). The CDR3 reads CAWSRGSPQGETQYF. The CDR3 DNA follows: TGTGCCTGGAGCCGCGGGAGCCCTCAGGGGGAGACCCAGTACTTC.

This clone was counted between two and nine times. The chain carries TRBV7-9 and TRBJ1-3; 9 nucleotides line up with TRBD1. V lost 4 bases and J lost 8; bases outside the gene matches: 12. In germline, CDR1 is SEHNR, CDR2 FQNEAQ (reference sequence). This CDR3 has 16 residues. Here the CDR3 DNA reads TGTGCCAGCAGCTCGTCCCGGGACAGGGATCGGCACACCATATATTTT. This encodes CASSSSRDRDRHTIYF.

The chain carries TRBV19 and TRBJ1-4; tentative D call: TRBD1 (5 bases). Trimming cost V 10 bases and J 0 bases, with 15 bases left between them. The CDR3 runs 15 residues. Germline assignment: CDR1 LNHDA and CDR2 SQIVND (reference sequence). The CDR3 region is CATQKAGATNEKLFF. CDR3 coding DNA: TGTGCCACACAGAAAGCGGGGGCAACTAATGAAAAACTGTTTTTT.

The rearrangement joins TRBV14 to TRBJ2-7; D remains unclear. The V end lost 4 bases, the J end lost 3 bases, and 13 bases lay between the germline ends. CDR3 length: 14 residues. CDR1 is SGHDN, CDR2 FVKESK, per germline. The DNA for the CDR3 is TGTGCCAGCAGCCTCCCTGGCTGGGGCTACGAGCAGTACTTC. Encoded protein: CASSLPGWGYEQYF.

V gene TRBV6-4 combines with J gene TRBJ2-7; 8 bases are shared with TRBD2. Per germline, CDR1 MRHNA and CDR2 SNTAGT. The CDR3 contains 16 residues. Trimming took 7 bases from V and 2 from J; bases not matched to a gene: 13. CDR3 residues: CASIPRRIAGPYEQYF. CDR3 sequence (DNA): TGTGCCAGCATCCCGAGAAGGATAGCGGGGCCCTACGAGCAGTACTTC.

The chain uses TRBV29-1 and TRBJ2-1; 9 bases map to TRBD2. Looked up from germline, CDR1 is SQVTM and CDR2 is ANQGSEA. This CDR3 is built from 14 residues. The trim removed 5 bases at V and 12 bases at J, leaving 14 bases unmatched. CDR3 sequence: CSVHTMLAGTLQFF. The CDR3 bases are TGCAGCGTTCATACGATGCTAGCGGGGACTTTGCAGTTCTTC.

This clone was recorded only once. The chain carries TRBV4-3 and TRBJ2-1; TRBD2 is a possible D gene (5 bases). This CDR3 is 15 amino acids long. Deletions cut 0 bases from V and 8 bases from J, with 14 bases between. Germline CDR1 and CDR2: LGHNA and YSLEER. CDR3 loop: CASSQDQRRYDEQFF. The DNA for the CDR3 is TGCGCCAGCAGCCAAGATCAACGGAGGTACGATGAGCAGTTCTTC.